The sample holds many counts of the clone carrying this TCR beta chain. The sample originates from a study of patients and donors after allogeneic stem cell transplantation. MiXCR, applied by TCRdb to the RT-PCR reads, yields one record per CDR3 protein. The sample lists 70,000 to 100,000 distinct CDR3 sequences, less than 5% occurring once. The germline gives CDR1 MNHEY, CDR2 SMNVEV (reference sequence). After removal of 5 bases from V and 3 bases from J, the junction contained 5 bases not matched to a gene. The CDR3 loop spans 14 amino acids. The source of this sequence is a human donor who was either an allogeneic HSCT recipient or a stem cell or donor lymphocyte infusion donor (not recorded which). It is not recorded whose cells these are; they may come from a transplant donor. The sample taken for sequencing was blood, either unsorted or a sorted T cell fraction (not recorded which). The chain couples TRBV27 to TRBJ2-3; 7 nucleotides match TRBD1. The CDR3 is CASSPRDRTDTQYF. Written as DNA, the CDR3 is TGTGCCAGCAGTCCCCGGGACAGAACAGATACGCAGTATTTT.